Below, 14 T cell receptor beta chains from the same sample are listed, as sequenced in a study of breast tumors, draining lymph nodes, adjacent tissues. TCRdb redid the calling of the multiplex PCR reads with MiXCR, one entry per CDR3 protein. This sample yields 23,000 or so distinct CDR3 sequences, of which 64% are seen a single time; 15% to 20% belongs to the top ten. Sequenced material: tumor-adjacent breast tissue. The receptors were gathered from a female donor with breast cancer. Some clones in this sample may be carry-over from other donors' samples.

This clonotype was counted at least ten times. The genes are TRBV6-1 and TRBJ1-2, with 10 bases identical to TRBD1. The CDR3 is 15 residues long. Germline CDR1 and CDR2: MNHNS and SASEGT. After removal of 7 bases from V and 8 bases from J, the junction contained 13 bases not matched to a gene. CDR3 sequence reads: CASNLGDRGLAGYTF. The CDR3 region has the DNA TGTGCCAGCAATCTCGGAGACAGGGGGCTTGCGGGCTACACCTTC.

The chain joins TRBV6-5 to TRBJ2-1; TRBD2 agrees at 11 bases. The CDR3 length is 15 residues. Trimming took 4 bases from V and 7 from J; bases not matched to a gene: 6. From germline, CDR1 is MNHEY and CDR2 SVGAGI. The CDR3 region has the DNA TGTGCCAGCAGTTCCCTAGCGGGAGGCCGAAATGAGCAGTTCTTC. Its translation: CASSSLAGGRNEQFF.

The gene calls are TRBV6-5 and TRBJ1-2; TRBD1 agrees at 9 bases. V lost 6 bases and J lost 4; bases outside the gene matches: 21. This CDR3 region has 19 residues. Germline CDR1 is MNHEY and CDR2 is SVGAGI. CDR3 in amino acids: CASRRGQSVTGGSLYGYTF. In DNA form, the CDR3 reads TGTGCCAGCAGACGTGGACAGTCGGTGACAGGGGGATCCCTCTATGGCTACACCTTC.

By proportion, this clonotype is medium-sized (0.01 to 0.1%). The chain has TRBV30 and TRBJ1-4; no definite D call. This CDR3 has 14 residues. V was pared by 3 bases and J by 4 bases, with 12 bases between. Germline CDR1 and CDR2: GTSNPN and SVGIG (reference sequence). CDR3 nucleotide sequence: TGTGCCTGGAGCGGCCGATCCCATAATGAAAAACTGTTTTTT. As protein: CAWSGRSHNEKLFF.

The chain uses TRBV2 and TRBJ1-4; 11 bases fit TRBD1. The CDR3 is 14 residues long. Trimming removed 8 bases from V and 6 bases from J; junction bases left unmatched: 5. Germline CDR1 and CDR2: SNHLY and FYNNEI. The CDR3 DNA follows: TGTGCCAGCTGCCTGGGACAGGGGGATGAAAAACTGTTTTTT. Translation: CASCLGQGDEKLFF.

This clonotype was counted a single time. V gene TRBV5-1 combines with J gene TRBJ2-7; 7 nucleotides match TRBD2. Germline lookup yields CDR1 SGHRS and CDR2 YFSETQ. CDR3 size: 14 residues. V dropped 0 bases and J dropped 4; count of bases not matched to a gene: 4. CDR3 protein: CASSLVQGGYEQYF. Here the CDR3 DNA reads TGCGCCAGCAGCTTGGTCCAGGGAGGGTACGAGCAGTACTTC.

This rearrangement joins TRBV24-1 to TRBJ1-2; D perhaps matches TRBD1 (5 bases). CDR1 and CDR2 from the germline V gene are KGHDR and SFDVKD. V was trimmed by 4 bases and J by 5 bases, leaving 10 bases between them. The CDR3 is made up of 13 amino acids. The CDR3 nucleotides are TGTGCCACCAGTGAAGCAGGGCGGTATGGCTACACCTTC. As protein: CATSEAGRYGYTF.

V gene TRBV29-1 combines with J gene TRBJ1-3; D gene uncertain. Germline V gene sequence: CDR1 SQVTM, CDR2 ANQGSEA. The CDR3 loop spans 14 amino acids. V lost 4 bases, J lost 0 bases, and 10 bases lay in between. CDR3 residues: CSVVVGSSGNTIYF. Here the CDR3 DNA reads TGCAGCGTTGTTGTAGGGAGCTCTGGAAACACCATATATTTT.

The CDR3: CASSEPRGADTQYF. The CDR3 coding sequence is TGTGCCAGCAGTGAACCGAGAGGGGCAGATACGCAGTATTTT. This chain links TRBV25-1 with TRBJ2-3; the D gene could be TRBD1 or TRBD2 (5 bases each). From germline, CDR1 is MGHDK and CDR2 SYGVNS. The CDR3 runs 14 residues. V was clipped by 2 bases and J by 4 bases, with 10 bases between them.

This clonotype was seen at least ten times. This CDR3 reads CAWSAGLRNDEQFF. The CDR3 bases are TGTGCCTGGAGTGCAGGGTTACGGAATGATGAGCAGTTCTTC. The genes are TRBV30 and TRBJ2-1; tentative D call: TRBD1 (5 bases). The CDR3 has 14 residues. Trimming removed 1 base from V and 8 bases from J, with 15 bases in between. CDR1 is GTSNPN and CDR2 is SVGIG in the germline V gene (reference sequence).

This chain uses TRBV7-9 with TRBJ2-3, with a possible D match to TRBD1 (6 bases). Germline assignment: CDR1 SEHNR and CDR2 FQNEAQ (reference sequence). The CDR3 loop spans 13 amino acids. The ends were cut back, 6 bases at V and 3 bases at J, with 10 bases in the middle. The CDR3 reads CASRRTETDTQYF. The CDR3 nucleotides read TGTGCCAGCAGAAGGACAGAGACAGATACGCAGTATTTT.

The chain carries TRBV14 and TRBJ2-7; 9 bases align to TRBD1. The DNA end lines up better with TRBJ2-1; the J call may be wrong. The germline CDR1 and CDR2 sequences are SGHDN and FVKESK. This CDR3 spans 14 amino acids. In DNA, the CDR3 is TGTGCCAGCAGCCAAGAACAGGGGGCCTACGAGCAGTTCTTC. It yields the protein CASSQEQGAYEQFF.

This clonotype was found many times. The chain couples TRBV13 to TRBJ1-2; D gene uncertain. V was shortened by 5 bases and J by 8 bases, with 15 bases between the two germline ends. The germline V gene encodes CDR1 PRHDT and CDR2 FYEKMQ (reference sequence). CDR3 length: 13 residues. The CDR3 protein is CASSPPIRGGYTF. The CDR3 DNA reads as TGTGCCAGCAGCCCGCCGATTCGGGGAGGCTACACCTTC.

This clonotype was seen many times. The chain carries TRBV19 and TRBJ2-1; TRBD2 matches 10 bases. Per the germline V gene, CDR1 is LNHDA and CDR2 is SQIVND (reference sequence). This CDR3 has 16 residues. J gave up 5 bases and V 3 bases, and 7 bases lay outside the gene matches. The CDR3 DNA reads TGTGCCAGTAGTATTCAAGGGACTAGCGCCAACAATGAGCAGTTCTTC. Residues: CASSIQGTSANNEQFF. The full variable domain, completed using reference TRBV19 and TRBJ2-1, is DGGITQSPKYLFRKEGQNVTLSCEQNLNHDAMYWYRQDPGQGLRLIYYSQIVNDFQKGDIAEGYSVSREKKESFPLTVTSAQKNPTAFYLCASSIQGTSANNEQFFGPGTRLTVL.